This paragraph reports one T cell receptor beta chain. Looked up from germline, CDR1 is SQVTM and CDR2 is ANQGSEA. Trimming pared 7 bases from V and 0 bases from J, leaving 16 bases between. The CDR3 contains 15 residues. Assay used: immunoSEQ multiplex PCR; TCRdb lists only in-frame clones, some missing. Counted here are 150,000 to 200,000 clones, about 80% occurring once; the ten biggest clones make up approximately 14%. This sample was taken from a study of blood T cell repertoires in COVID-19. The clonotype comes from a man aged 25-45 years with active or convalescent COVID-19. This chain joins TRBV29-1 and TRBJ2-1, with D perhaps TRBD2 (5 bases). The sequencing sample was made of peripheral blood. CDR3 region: CSGDGLEGSYNEQFF. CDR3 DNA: TGCAGCGGGGATGGGCTAGAGGGCTCCTACAATGAGCAGTTCTTC.